The 26 T cell receptor beta chains presented below share a single source sample, sequenced in a study of T-cell memory formation after mild COVID-19. MiXCR, run by TCRdb on the 5' RACE reads, gives a single entry per CDR3 protein. The sample consists of approximately 350,000 distinct CDR3 sequences, 28% of them appearing once. The sequenced material came from PBMCs or a T cell subset sorted from them (not recorded which). Receptors were obtained from an adult woman who had mild COVID-19 (a few samples of this study predate the infection). Cell type and time point are not known.

J is TRBJ1-2 and V is TRBV20-1; D may be TRBD1 (6 bases). Germline lookup yields CDR1 DFQATT and CDR2 SNEGSKA (reference sequence). This CDR3 spans 12 amino acids. V was cut by 1 base and J by 4 bases, with 7 bases left in between. CDR3 nucleotides: TGCAGTGCTAGAGGGGGGCTCTATGGCTACACCTTC. Translating it yields CSARGGLYGYTF.

The J gene is TRBJ1-2, the V gene TRBV20-1; the D gene is possibly TRBD1 (6 bases). The germline V and J ends were trimmed by 3 bases and 3 bases, with 11 bases remaining between them. There are 13 residues in the CDR3. Germline V gives CDR1 DFQATT, CDR2 SNEGSKA (reference sequence). The CDR3 loop reads CSASEGGHYGYTF. The CDR3 coding sequence is TGCAGTGCTAGTGAGGGGGGCCACTATGGCTACACCTTC.

The genes are TRBV15 and TRBJ1-4; D gene unclear. The CDR3 extends over 14 amino acids. CDR1 and CDR2 (germline): LNHNV, YYDKDF (reference sequence). Trimming took off 4 bases at V and 4 bases at J, with 10 bases between the two ends. CDR3 bases: TGTGCCACCAGCACCGGACCTAATAATGAAAAACTGTTTTTT. Its translation is CATSTGPNNEKLFF.

This clonotype was recorded a few times. This chain connects TRBV27 to TRBJ1-2; TRBD1 matches at 9 bases. The CDR3 consists of 14 residues. Germline lookup yields CDR1 MNHEY and CDR2 SMNVEV (reference sequence). With V trimmed by 7 bases and J by 7 bases, 10 bases remained unmatched. Here the CDR3 reads CASTTGTGRSGYTF. CDR3 bases: TGTGCCAGCACCACCGGGACAGGGCGGTCTGGCTACACCTTC.

CDR3 DNA: TGTGCCAGCAGCGTAAATCCCGACAGGGGGATCACAGATACGCAGTATTTT. Residues: CASSVNPDRGITDTQYF. The chain links TRBV9 to TRBJ2-3, with 9 nucleotides matching TRBD1. The CDR3 spans 17 residues. V shed 1 base, J shed 2 bases, and the junction held 8 bases outside the gene matches. CDR1 and CDR2 (germline): SGDLS, YYNGEE.

This clonotype was seen more than once but under ten times. The V and J genes are TRBV9 and TRBJ2-7, with D hard to call. Trimming shortened V by 0 bases and J by 0 bases, and 7 bases separated the two germline ends. This CDR3 has 14 residues. Germline V CDR1 and CDR2: SGDLS, YYNGEE. The CDR3 protein is CASSVGGNSYEQYF. As DNA, the CDR3 is TGTGCCAGCAGCGTAGGGGGTAACTCCTACGAGCAGTACTTC.

This clonotype was seen a few times. The rearrangement uses TRBV29-1 and TRBJ1-1; 8 nucleotides align to TRBD1. With 5 bases clipped from V and 1 base from J, the junction kept 3 bases outside the gene matches. Looked up from germline, CDR1 is SQVTM and CDR2 is ANQGSEA. CDR3 length: 13 residues. CDR3 protein: CSVIQGGNTEAFF. The CDR3 nucleotides read TGCAGCGTTATACAGGGGGGGAACACTGAAGCTTTCTTT. Together with reference TRBV29-1 and TRBJ1-1, the CDR3 gives the full variable domain: SAVISQKPSRDICQRGTSLTIQCQVDSQVTMMFWYRQQPGQSLTLIATANQGSEATYESGFVIDKFPISRPNLTFSTLTVSNMSPEDSSIYLCSVIQGGNTEAFFGQGTRLTVV.

This clonotype was seen ten or more times. J is TRBJ1-1 and V is TRBV28, with D perhaps TRBD1 (5 bases). This CDR3 comprises 15 residues. The ends were cut back, 4 bases at V and 0 bases at J, with 12 bases in the middle. Germline CDR1 and CDR2: MDHEN and SYDVKM. CDR3 sequence (DNA): TGTGCCAGCAGTTCAGGGTTTTACATGAACACTGAAGCTTTCTTT. This gives the protein CASSSGFYMNTEAFF.

CDR3 in DNA: TGTGCCAGCAGTTATCCGGGACTAGATAGGATTGAGCAGTTCTTC. Encoded protein: CASSYPGLDRIEQFF. The chain couples TRBV28 to TRBJ2-1; 8 bases match TRBD2. The CDR3 runs 15 residues. Trimming at V came to 4 bases and at J to 9 bases, leaving 11 bases not matched to a gene. The germline CDR1 and CDR2 sequences are MDHEN and SYDVKM.

This clonotype appeared a few times. This sequence joins TRBV24-1 and TRBJ2-7; TRBD2 agrees at 7 bases. The CDR3 extends over 11 amino acids. From germline, CDR1 is KGHDR and CDR2 SFDVKD. With 9 bases clipped from V and 6 bases from J, the junction kept 4 bases outside the gene matches. The CDR3 DNA follows: TGTGCCACCTCTTCGGGAGGCGAGCAGTACTTC. Protein sequence: CATSSGGEQYF.

The chain employs TRBV7-8 and TRBJ2-3; D possibly corresponds to TRBD2 (5 bases). Germline V gene sequence: CDR1 SGHVS, CDR2 FQNEAQ. The CDR3 has 15 residues. Trimming took off 3 bases at V and 1 base at J, with 11 bases between the two ends. The CDR3 loop reads CASSLSGYGTDTQYF. The CDR3 DNA follows: TGTGCCAGCAGCTTGAGCGGCTACGGCACAGATACGCAGTATTTT.

This clonotype was found a few times. The V and J genes are TRBV5-1 and TRBJ2-5; D is undetermined. CDR1 and CDR2 from the germline V gene are SGHRS and YFSETQ. The CDR3 is 14 amino acids. V was trimmed by 0 bases and J by 2 bases, leaving 8 bases between them. The DNA of the CDR3 is TGCGCCAGCAGCTTGGGTCCAGCTCAAGAGACCCAGTACTTC. This translates into CASSLGPAQETQYF. Supplemented by reference TRBV5-1 and TRBJ2-5, the full variable domain reads KAGVTQTPRYLIKTRGQQVTLSCSPISGHRSVSWYQQTPGQGLQFLFEYFSETQRNKGNFPGRFSGRQFSNSRSEMNVSTLELGDSALYLCASSLGPAQETQYFGPGTRLLVL.

This clonotype was seen a handful of times. This rearrangement joins TRBV5-1 to TRBJ2-7, with TRBD2 identical over 10 bases. The germline gives CDR1 SGHRS, CDR2 YFSETQ. With V trimmed by 0 bases and J by 4 bases, 7 bases remained unmatched. The CDR3 sequence is 16 residues long. DNA of the CDR3: TGCGCCAGCAGCTTGGGGCTAGCGGGAGATGTGTACGAGCAGTACTTC. This translates into CASSLGLAGDVYEQYF. Variable domain in full (rest from reference TRBV5-1 and TRBJ2-7): KAGVTQTPRYLIKTRGQQVTLSCSPISGHRSVSWYQQTPGQGLQFLFEYFSETQRNKGNFPGRFSGRQFSNSRSEMNVSTLELGDSALYLCASSLGLAGDVYEQYFGPGTRLTVT.

This rearrangement joins TRBV6-6 to TRBJ1-2; D gene uncertain. V lost 0 bases and J lost 0, with 8 bases in between. The germline CDR1 and CDR2 sequences are MNHNY and SVGAGI (reference sequence). The CDR3 totals 15 residues. CDR3 in DNA: TGTGCCAGCAGTTACTCGGGCCGAGCTAACTATGGCTACACCTTC. This sequence encodes CASSYSGRANYGYTF.

The rearrangement uses TRBV24-1 and TRBJ1-5, with TRBD1 matching over 12 bases. Germline V gene data show CDR1 as KGHDR and CDR2 as SFDVKD. After removal of 10 bases from V and 4 bases from J, the junction contained 22 bases not matched to a gene. This CDR3 contains 20 residues. CDR3 nucleotide sequence: TGTGCCACTCACGCCCGTGTTCGGGACAGGGGGCACTGGTGGAATCAGCCCCAGCATTTT. Translation: CATHARVRDRGHWWNQPQHF.

This clonotype has only a few counts. The chain employs TRBV12-3 or TRBV12-4 and TRBJ2-2; TRBD1 or TRBD2 may be the D gene (6 bases each). V gave up 5 bases and J gave up 6 bases, with 16 bases separating them. This CDR3 spans 15 amino acids. The CDR3 nucleotides read TGTGCCAGCAGTCCACCGGGGGCGCGGGCCGGGGAGCTGTTTTTT. It codes for CASSPPGARAGELFF.

The V call is TRBV5-1, the J call TRBJ2-3, with TRBD2 matching over 12 bases. The V gene end was trimmed by 2 bases and the J gene end by 0 bases; junction bases not matched to a gene: 10. The CDR3 extends over 19 amino acids. CDR1 and CDR2 (germline): SGHRS, YFSETQ. As DNA, the CDR3 is TGCGCCAGCAGCTTAAAAGGACTAGCGGGGCCCACAAGCACAGATACGCAGTATTTT. Its translation is CASSLKGLAGPTSTDTQYF.

The V call is TRBV9, the J call TRBJ2-3; unclear D gene. CDR3 length: 15 amino acids. V was trimmed by 0 bases and J by 3 bases, leaving 11 bases between them. Germline lookup yields CDR1 SGDLS and CDR2 YYNGEE. CDR3 in amino acids: CASSVDSLGTDTQYF. Here the CDR3 DNA reads TGTGCCAGCAGCGTAGATTCGTTGGGTACAGATACGCAGTATTTT. Full variable domain (rest looked up from reference TRBV9 and TRBJ2-3): DSGVTQTPKHLITATGQRVTLRCSPRSGDLSVYWYQQSLDQGLQFLIQYYNGEERAKGNILERFSAQQFPDLHSELNLSSLELGDSALYFCASSVDSLGTDTQYFGPGTRLTVL.

The V call is TRBV29-1, the J call TRBJ1-1; no definite D call. From germline, CDR1 is SQVTM and CDR2 ANQGSEA. The CDR3 has 12 amino acids. Trimming took 7 bases from V and 4 from J, leaving 13 bases between them. The CDR3 reads CSANPPGTEAFF. The CDR3, as DNA: TGCAGCGCCAATCCGCCGGGCACTGAAGCTTTCTTT.

The V call is TRBV15, the J call TRBJ2-2; D tentatively reads TRBD1 or TRBD2 (5 bases each). This CDR3 is built from 16 residues. V was shortened by 3 bases and J by 2 bases, with 13 bases between the two germline ends. In germline, CDR1 is LNHNV, CDR2 YYDKDF (reference sequence). DNA of the CDR3: TGTGCCACCAGCAGTCGGGGCCGGATAAACACCGGGGAGCTGTTTTTT. It translates to CATSSRGRINTGELFF.

The genes are TRBV6-5 and TRBJ1-2, with D unresolved. CDR3 length equals 11 residues. V was clipped by 8 bases and J by 8 bases, with 12 bases between them. Per germline, CDR1 MNHEY and CDR2 SVGAGI. Here the CDR3 reads CASHRGGGYTF. The CDR3 DNA sequence: TGTGCCAGCCACAGAGGAGGAGGCTACACCTTC.

This CDR3 is CASSQEAPGGYTF. CDR3 coding DNA: TGCGCCAGCAGCCAAGAGGCGCCTGGAGGCTACACCTTC. The chain uses TRBV4-1 and TRBJ1-2, with D uncertain. The V end was cut by 0 bases, the J end by 8 bases, with 10 bases between. There are 13 residues in the CDR3. In germline, CDR1 is MGHRA, CDR2 YSYEKL.

This clonotype was observed a few times. This chain uses TRBV5-1 with TRBJ2-7; tentative D call: TRBD1 (5 bases). The germline CDR1 and CDR2 sequences are SGHRS and YFSETQ. This CDR3 region has 13 residues. V lost 3 bases, J lost 3 bases, and 10 bases lay in between. The DNA for the CDR3 is TGCGCCAGCAGCTCACCAGACAGCTACGAGCAGTACTTC. It codes for CASSSPDSYEQYF.

This clonotype was picked up many times. The chain uses TRBV5-1 and TRBJ1-1; unclear D gene. Between the trimmed V and J ends, which lost 4 bases and 0 bases, there was a span of 7 bases. The germline V gene has CDR1 SGHRS and CDR2 YFSETQ. The CDR3 is 13 residues long. CDR3 DNA: TGCGCCAGCAGCCCGGGTCTGAACACTGAAGCTTTCTTT. Its protein is CASSPGLNTEAFF.

V is TRBV5-5 and J is TRBJ2-2, with D unclear. Trimming left V 4 bases short and J 7 bases short, with 11 bases between. Germline CDR1 SGHKS, CDR2 YYEKEE (reference sequence). The CDR3 length is 13 residues. In nucleotides, the CDR3 is TGTGCCAGCAGCATTACTTGGGGCGGGGAGCTGTTTTTT. Its protein product is CASSITWGGELFF.

This chain links TRBV11-2 with TRBJ1-1; D remains ambiguous. Germline values: CDR1 SGHAT, CDR2 FQNNGV. The CDR3 sequence is 15 residues long. Between the trimmed V and J ends, which lost 5 bases and 1 base, there was a span of 14 bases. The CDR3 here is CASSPGSWGNTEAFF. The DNA for the CDR3 is TGTGCCAGCAGCCCCGGGTCCTGGGGGAACACTGAAGCTTTCTTT. Supplemented by reference TRBV11-2 and TRBJ1-1, the full variable domain reads EAGVAQSPRYKIIEKRQSVAFWCNPISGHATLYWYQQILGQGPKLLIQFQNNGVVDDSQLPKDRFSAERLKGVDSTLKIQPAKLEDSAVYLCASSPGSWGNTEAFFGQGTRLTVV.